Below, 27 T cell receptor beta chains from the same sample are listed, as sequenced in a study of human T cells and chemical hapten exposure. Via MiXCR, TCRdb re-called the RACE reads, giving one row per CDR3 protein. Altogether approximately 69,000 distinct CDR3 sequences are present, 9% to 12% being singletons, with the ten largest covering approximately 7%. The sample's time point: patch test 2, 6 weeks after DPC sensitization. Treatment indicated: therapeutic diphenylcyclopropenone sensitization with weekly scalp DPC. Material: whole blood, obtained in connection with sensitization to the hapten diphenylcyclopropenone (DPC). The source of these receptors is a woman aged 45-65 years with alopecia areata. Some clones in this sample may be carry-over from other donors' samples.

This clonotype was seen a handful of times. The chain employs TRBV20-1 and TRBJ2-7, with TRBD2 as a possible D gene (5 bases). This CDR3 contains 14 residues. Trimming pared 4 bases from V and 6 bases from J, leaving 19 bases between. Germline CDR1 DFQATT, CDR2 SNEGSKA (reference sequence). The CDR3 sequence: CSATPTGIFAEQYF. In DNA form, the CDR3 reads TGCAGTGCTACTCCTACCGGGATATTCGCCGAGCAGTACTTC.

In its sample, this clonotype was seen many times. CDR3 DNA sequence: TGTGCCAGCTCCCCCGTGGAAGATACGCAGTATTTT. Residues: CASSPVEDTQYF. This chain connects TRBV28 to TRBJ2-3; D not certain. Germline assignment: CDR1 MDHEN and CDR2 SYDVKM. The CDR3 consists of 12 residues. V was clipped by 8 bases and J by 5 bases, with 11 bases between them.

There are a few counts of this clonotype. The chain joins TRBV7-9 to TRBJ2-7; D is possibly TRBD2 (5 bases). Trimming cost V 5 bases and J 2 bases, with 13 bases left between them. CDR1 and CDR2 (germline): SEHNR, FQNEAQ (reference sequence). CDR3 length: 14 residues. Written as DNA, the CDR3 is TGTGCCAGCAGCCCAAGGACTGCCCCCTACGAGCAGTACTTC. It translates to CASSPRTAPYEQYF.

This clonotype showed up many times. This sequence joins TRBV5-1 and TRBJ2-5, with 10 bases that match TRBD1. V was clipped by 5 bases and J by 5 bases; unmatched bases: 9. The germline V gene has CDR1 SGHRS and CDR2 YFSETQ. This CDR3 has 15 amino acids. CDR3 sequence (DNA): TGCGCCAGCAGTCTTGGGGACAGGGGTTTGGAGACCCAGTACTTC. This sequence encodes CASSLGDRGLETQYF.

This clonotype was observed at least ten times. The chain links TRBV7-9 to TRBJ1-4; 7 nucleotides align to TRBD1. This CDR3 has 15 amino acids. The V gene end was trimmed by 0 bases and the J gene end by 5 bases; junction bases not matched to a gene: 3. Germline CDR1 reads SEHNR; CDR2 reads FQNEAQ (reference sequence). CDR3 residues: CASSLAKDRNEKLFF. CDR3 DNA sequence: TGTGCCAGCAGCTTAGCTAAGGACAGGAATGAAAAACTGTTTTTT.

CDR3 bases: TGTGCCAGCAGTTACCGGGAATCTAGGGCACGAAGTGAAGCTTTCTTT. Amino acids: CASSYRESRARSEAFF. This chain links TRBV6-5 with TRBJ1-1; no firm D call. V lost 2 bases, J lost 7 bases, and 20 bases lay in between. The germline V gene has CDR1 MNHEY and CDR2 SVGAGI. The CDR3 runs to 16 residues.

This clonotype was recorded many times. DNA of the CDR3: TGCAGCGTAGTACAGGGGGCCAGCAATCAGCCCCAGCATTTT. Its translation is CSVVQGASNQPQHF. The V gene is TRBV29-1, the J gene TRBJ1-5; 9 bases map to TRBD1. CDR3 size: 14 residues. The trim removed 6 bases at V and 1 base at J, leaving 4 bases unmatched. Germline CDR1 is SQVTM and CDR2 is ANQGSEA.

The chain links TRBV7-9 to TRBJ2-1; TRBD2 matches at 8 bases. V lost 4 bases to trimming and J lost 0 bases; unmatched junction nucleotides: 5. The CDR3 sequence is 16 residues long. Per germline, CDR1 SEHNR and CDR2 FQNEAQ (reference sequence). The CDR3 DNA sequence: TGTGCCAGCAGCTCACGTACTAGCGGCTCCTACAATGAGCAGTTCTTC. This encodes CASSSRTSGSYNEQFF.

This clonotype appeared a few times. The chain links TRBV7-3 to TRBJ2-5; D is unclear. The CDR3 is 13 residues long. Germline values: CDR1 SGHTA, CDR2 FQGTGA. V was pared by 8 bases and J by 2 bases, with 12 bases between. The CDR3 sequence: CASGLGSQETQYF. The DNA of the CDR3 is TGTGCCAGCGGGCTTGGCAGTCAAGAGACCCAGTACTTC.

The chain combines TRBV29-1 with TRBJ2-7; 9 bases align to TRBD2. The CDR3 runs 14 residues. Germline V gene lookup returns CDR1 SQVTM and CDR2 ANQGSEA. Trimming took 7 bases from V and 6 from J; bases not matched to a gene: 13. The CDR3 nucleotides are TGCAGCGCCACGACTAGCGGAGCCCCTATCGAGCAGTACTTC. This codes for CSATTSGAPIEQYF.

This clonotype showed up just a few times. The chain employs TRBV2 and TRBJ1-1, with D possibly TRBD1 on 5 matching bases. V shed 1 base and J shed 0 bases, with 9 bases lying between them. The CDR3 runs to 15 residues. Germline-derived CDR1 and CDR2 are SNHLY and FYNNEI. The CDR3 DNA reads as TGTGCCAGCAGTGAAGGGCGGGGGATGAACACTGAAGCTTTCTTT. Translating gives CASSEGRGMNTEAFF.

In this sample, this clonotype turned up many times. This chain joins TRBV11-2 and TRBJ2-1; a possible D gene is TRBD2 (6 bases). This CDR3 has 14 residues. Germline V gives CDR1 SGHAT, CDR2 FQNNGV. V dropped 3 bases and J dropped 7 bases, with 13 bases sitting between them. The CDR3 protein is CASSLGLRANEQFF. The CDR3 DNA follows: TGTGCCAGCAGCTTGGGACTCAGGGCGAATGAGCAGTTCTTC.

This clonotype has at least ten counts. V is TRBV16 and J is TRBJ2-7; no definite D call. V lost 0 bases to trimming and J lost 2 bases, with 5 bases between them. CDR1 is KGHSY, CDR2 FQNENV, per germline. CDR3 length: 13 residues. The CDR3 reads CASSQSTAYEQYF. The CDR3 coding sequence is TGTGCCAGCAGCCAATCAACTGCCTACGAGCAGTACTTC.

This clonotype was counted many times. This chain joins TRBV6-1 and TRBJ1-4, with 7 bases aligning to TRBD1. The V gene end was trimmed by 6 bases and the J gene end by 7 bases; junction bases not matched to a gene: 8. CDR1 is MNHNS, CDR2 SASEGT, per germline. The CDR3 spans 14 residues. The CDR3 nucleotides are TGTGCCAGCAGGAAAGACAGGGCTGGTGAAAAACTGTTTTTT. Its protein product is CASRKDRAGEKLFF.

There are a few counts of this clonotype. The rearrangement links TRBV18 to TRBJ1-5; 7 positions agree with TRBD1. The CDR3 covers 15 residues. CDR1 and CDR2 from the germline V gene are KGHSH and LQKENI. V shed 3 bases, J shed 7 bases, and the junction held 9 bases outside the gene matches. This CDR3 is CASSPNQGGGQPQHF. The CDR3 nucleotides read TGTGCCAGCTCACCCAACCAGGGGGGAGGGCAGCCCCAGCATTTT.

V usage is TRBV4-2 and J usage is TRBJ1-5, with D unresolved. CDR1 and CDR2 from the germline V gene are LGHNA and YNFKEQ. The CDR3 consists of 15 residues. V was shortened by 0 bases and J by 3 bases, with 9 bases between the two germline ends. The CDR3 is CASSQDHGDNQPQHF. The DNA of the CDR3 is TGTGCCAGCAGCCAAGATCACGGTGACAATCAGCCCCAGCATTTT.

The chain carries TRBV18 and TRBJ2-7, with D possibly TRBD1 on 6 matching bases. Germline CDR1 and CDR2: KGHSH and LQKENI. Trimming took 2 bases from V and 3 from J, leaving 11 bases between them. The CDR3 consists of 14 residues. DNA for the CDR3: TGTGCCAGCTCACCAGGGGGCTTATTCTACGAGCAGTACTTC. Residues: CASSPGGLFYEQYF.

The CDR3 loop reads CSANYQRFPYEQYF. For the CDR3, the DNA is TGCAGTGCTAATTATCAACGGTTTCCCTACGAGCAGTACTTC. The rearrangement uses TRBV20-1 and TRBJ2-7, with D uncertain. Trimming shortened V by 4 bases and J by 2 bases, and 15 bases separated the two germline ends. CDR1 and CDR2 (germline): DFQATT, SNEGSKA (reference sequence). The CDR3 consists of 14 residues.

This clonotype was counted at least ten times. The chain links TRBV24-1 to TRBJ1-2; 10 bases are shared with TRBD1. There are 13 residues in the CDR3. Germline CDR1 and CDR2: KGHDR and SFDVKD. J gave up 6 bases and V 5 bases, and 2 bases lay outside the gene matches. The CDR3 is CATSGGTGDGYTF. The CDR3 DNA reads TGTGCCACCAGTGGCGGGACAGGGGATGGCTACACCTTC.

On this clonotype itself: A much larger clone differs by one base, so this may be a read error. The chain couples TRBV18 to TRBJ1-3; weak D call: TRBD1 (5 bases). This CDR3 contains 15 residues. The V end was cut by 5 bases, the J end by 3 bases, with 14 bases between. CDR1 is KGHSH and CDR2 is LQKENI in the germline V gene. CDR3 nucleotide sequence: TGTGCCAGCTCAAGTACAGGCTTCTTTGGAAACACCATATATTTT. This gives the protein CASSSTGFFGNTIYF.

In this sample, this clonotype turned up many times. The DNA of the CDR3 is TGCAGCGTGGAGACCGACAATGAGCAGTTCTTC. Translated, it gives CSVETDNEQFF. The chain combines TRBV29-1 with TRBJ2-1; D ambiguous. Trimming left V 6 bases short and J 5 bases short, with 8 bases between. This CDR3 is built from 11 residues. The germline V gene has CDR1 SQVTM and CDR2 ANQGSEA.

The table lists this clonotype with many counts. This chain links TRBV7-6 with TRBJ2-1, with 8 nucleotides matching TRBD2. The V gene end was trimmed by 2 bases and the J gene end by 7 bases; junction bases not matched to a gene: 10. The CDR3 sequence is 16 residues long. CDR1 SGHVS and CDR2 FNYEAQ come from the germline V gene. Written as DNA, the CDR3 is TGTGCCAGCAGCTTAAACGTCTACGGGAGGGAAAATGAGCAGTTCTTC. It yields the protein CASSLNVYGRENEQFF.

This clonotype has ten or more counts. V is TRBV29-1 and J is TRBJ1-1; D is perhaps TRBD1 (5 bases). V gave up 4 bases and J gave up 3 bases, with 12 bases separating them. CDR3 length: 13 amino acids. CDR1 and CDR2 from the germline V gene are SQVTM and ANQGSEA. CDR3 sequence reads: CSVGDSYYTEAFF. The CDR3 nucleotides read TGCAGCGTTGGCGACAGTTATTACACTGAAGCTTTCTTT.

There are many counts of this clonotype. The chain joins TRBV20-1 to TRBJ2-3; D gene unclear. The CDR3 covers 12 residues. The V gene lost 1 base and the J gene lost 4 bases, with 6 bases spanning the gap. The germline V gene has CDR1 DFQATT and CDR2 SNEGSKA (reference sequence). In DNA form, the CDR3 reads TGCAGTGCTAGAGCCGGCCCAGATACGCAGTATTTT. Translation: CSARAGPDTQYF.

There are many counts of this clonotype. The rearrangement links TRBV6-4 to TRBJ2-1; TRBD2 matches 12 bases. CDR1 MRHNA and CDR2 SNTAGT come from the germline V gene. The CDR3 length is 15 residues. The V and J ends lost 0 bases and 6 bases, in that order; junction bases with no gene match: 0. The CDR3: CASSDSTSGSNEQFF. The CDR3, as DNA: TGTGCCAGCAGTGACTCGACTAGCGGGAGCAATGAGCAGTTCTTC.

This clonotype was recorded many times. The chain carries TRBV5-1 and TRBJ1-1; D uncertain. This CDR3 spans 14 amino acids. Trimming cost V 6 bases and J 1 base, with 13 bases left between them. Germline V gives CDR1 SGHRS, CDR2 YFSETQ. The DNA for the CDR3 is TGCGCCAGCACACTACGGGAGCAGAACACTGAAGCTTTCTTT. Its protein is CASTLREQNTEAFF.

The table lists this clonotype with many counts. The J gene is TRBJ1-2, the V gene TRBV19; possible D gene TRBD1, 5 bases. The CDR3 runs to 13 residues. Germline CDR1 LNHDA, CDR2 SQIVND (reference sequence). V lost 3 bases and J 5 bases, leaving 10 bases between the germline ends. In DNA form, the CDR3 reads TGTGCCAGTAGTATGCAGGGCCCATATGGCTACACCTTC. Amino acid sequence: CASSMQGPYGYTF.